This T cell receptor (beta chain) was captured in a study of blood T cell repertoires in COVID-19. Background on the study: T cells, B-cell-depleted T cells, or PBMCs provided the cDNA or gDNA that served as material.

The study recruited people aged about 18 to 89 years across more than 20 US areas. In the source study's methods: How many nucleated cells were present was estimated from reference gene primer amplification. The protocol was immunoSEQ multiplex PCR, while the TCRdb copy is restricted to in-frame clones and leaves out a portion. That table furnishes V, J and clone size, whereas the DNA furnished D and trimming. The sample carries approximately 240,000 clones, 80% to 90% recorded once. Germline CDR1 reads MNHNS; CDR2 reads SASEGT. Trimming left V 1 base short and J 2 bases short, with 12 bases between. The CDR3 covers 15 residues.

The material sequenced was PBMCs or T cells enriched from blood (not recorded which). This sequence joins TRBV6-1 and TRBJ2-7; a possible D gene is TRBD1 (5 bases). The clonotype was recovered from a woman aged 18-35 years in a cohort exposed to, infected with or recovered from COVID-19 (not recorded which). The chain's CDR3 is CASSEGEDTAYEQYF. CDR3 DNA sequence: TGTGCCAGCAGTGAAGGAGAGGACACAGCCTACGAGCAGTACTTC.